This paragraph reports one T cell receptor (beta chain). Its cognate antigen has yet to be identified. No base-level quality is on record; no much larger clone is a single base apart. Patients with ophthalmopathy had moderately to severely active disease, with a Clinical Activity Score of 3 or more, a NOSPECS grade of 4 or more, and a disease duration of less than 3 months. Patients were excluded if they had other autoimmune diseases, uncontrolled infections, pregnancy or lactation. Diagnosis was based on clinical symptoms, serum thyroxine, TRAb, thyroid ultrasound and orbital computed tomography. PBMCs were isolated from 8 to 10 ml of fresh peripheral blood by Ficoll-Paque density gradient centrifugation. Trizol reagent was used to extract the total RNA, and its quality was then checked on an Agilent 2100 Bioanalyzer. The data were obtained in a study of Graves' ophthalmopathy and Graves' hyperthyroidism (dated by TCRdb to the late 2010s). For the study in its entirety: Peripheral blood was collected at initial diagnosis, prior to any treatment. T-cell repertoires of thyroid tissue and blood were compared in 5 or 6 hyperthyroidism patients. The independent validation cohort included about 20 hyperthyroidism patients plus 17 patients who later progressed from hyperthyroidism to ophthalmopathy. After sampling, hyperthyroidism patients received methimazole starting at 30 mg daily, and ophthalmopathy patients received high-dose intravenous methylprednisolone. In total, 135 blood samples were TCR-sequenced: under 45 ophthalmopathy, around 75 hyperthyroidism and approximately 17 hyperthyroidism-to-ophthalmopathy patients. TCR beta repertoire signatures were used to distinguish Graves' ophthalmopathy from Graves' hyperthyroidism and to predict progression to ophthalmopathy. To explore V-J signatures that distinguish ophthalmopathy from hyperthyroidism, a discovery set of around 100 patients was enrolled, made up of roughly 41 with ophthalmopathy and 57 with stable hyperthyroidism.

For repertoire sequencing, TCR beta CDR3 regions were amplified from RNA transcripts. The first round of RT-PCR was done with HTBI primers and the Qiagen OneStep RT-PCR kit, and was followed by a second round of multiplex PCR, then size selection and purification. Libraries were sequenced paired-end with 100 bp reads on an Illumina HiSeq2000. On the authors' methods: SOAPnuke was used to process the reads, removing any read that contained adapters or uncalled bases, had a mean Phred below 15, or lacked an exact match to the constant primer or identifier. COPE v1.2.5 was used to merge high-quality paired reads. Each unique nucleotide sequence was defined as a clonotype, and clonotypes were aligned to IMGT TRB V, D and J references with MiTCR v1.1. Only V-J combinations with frequency above 0.0001 were analysed, covering around 99% of repertoires. For each V-J combination, a TCR clonal expansion and chaos score was defined as the ratio of F50 clonal expansion to chaos observed in the TCRdist matrix. Welch's t-statistics and random forest were used to reduce features to approximately 13 V-J combinations, which were fed into a naive Bayes classifier. The Morisita-Horn index was used to measure how similar the thyroid and blood repertoires were. Using fastp at Q25 and MiXCR, TCRdb reprocessed the public reads and kept productive beta chains. Every distinct CDR3 protein forms one entry, paired with its most common genes and DNA. The V and J calls reflect TCRdb's pipeline rather than the authors' work. This sample comprises almost 750,000 distinct CDR3 sequences, roughly 41% of them detected only once. 40% to 45% of the sample comes from the top ten.

General conclusions and limits of the study: In validation, the model predicted ophthalmopathy progression with over 60% sensitivity and roughly 72% specificity; some 13 predicted patients were CT-confirmed with GO in a median of 6.5 months. No statistical method was used to predetermine the sample size, and group allocation was not hidden from the investigators. Ophthalmopathy was separated from stable hyperthyroidism by the 13-signature model with 87.88% sensitivity and less than 82% specificity in cross-validation and with 80%/75% in the test set. Among expanded thyroid clonotypes with frequency above 0.001, most also showed up in blood, which suggests that blood repertoires may reflect the thyroid immune response.

V is pruned by 5 bases and J by 5 bases, leaving 8 bases of the junction without a gene match. From the germline V gene (reference sequence), CDR1 is SEHNR and CDR2 is FQNEAQ. The cysteine opens and the phenylalanine closes a CDR3 of 15 amino acids. Just the 45-base CDR3 DNA is kept, in frame starting at base 1. This chain is built from TRBV7-9 and TRBJ1-1; the junction holds 10 bases that match TRBD1. The receptor was isolated from an adult man with Graves' ophthalmopathy. The sequenced sample was peripheral blood. CDR3 protein: CASSGYRDRGTEAFF. The nucleotide sequence is given as TGTGCCAGCAGCGGATACCGGGACAGGGGAACTGAAGCTTTCTTT.